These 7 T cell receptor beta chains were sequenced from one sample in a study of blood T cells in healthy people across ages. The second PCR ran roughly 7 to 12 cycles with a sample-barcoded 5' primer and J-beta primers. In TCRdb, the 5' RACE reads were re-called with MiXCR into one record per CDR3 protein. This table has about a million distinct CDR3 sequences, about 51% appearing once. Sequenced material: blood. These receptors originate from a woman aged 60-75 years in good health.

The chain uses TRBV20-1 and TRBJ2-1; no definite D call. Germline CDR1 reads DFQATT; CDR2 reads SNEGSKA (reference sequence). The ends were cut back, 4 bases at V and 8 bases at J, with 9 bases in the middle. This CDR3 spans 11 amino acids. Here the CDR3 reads CSATPHDEQFF. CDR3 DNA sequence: TGCAGTGCTACTCCCCACGATGAGCAGTTCTTC.

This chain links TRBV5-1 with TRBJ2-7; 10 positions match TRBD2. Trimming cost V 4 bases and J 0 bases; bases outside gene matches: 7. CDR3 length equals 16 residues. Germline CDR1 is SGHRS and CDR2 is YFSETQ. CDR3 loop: CASSGTGTSVSYEQYF. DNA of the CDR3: TGCGCCAGCAGCGGTACCGGGACTAGCGTCTCCTACGAGCAGTACTTC.

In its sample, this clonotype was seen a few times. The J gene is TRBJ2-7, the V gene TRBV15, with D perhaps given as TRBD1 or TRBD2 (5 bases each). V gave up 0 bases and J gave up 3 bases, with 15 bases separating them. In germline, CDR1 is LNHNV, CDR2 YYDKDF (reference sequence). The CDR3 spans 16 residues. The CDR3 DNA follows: TGTGCCACCAGCAGAGATACGGGTCAGGGACGCTACGAGCAGTACTTC. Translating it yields CATSRDTGQGRYEQYF.

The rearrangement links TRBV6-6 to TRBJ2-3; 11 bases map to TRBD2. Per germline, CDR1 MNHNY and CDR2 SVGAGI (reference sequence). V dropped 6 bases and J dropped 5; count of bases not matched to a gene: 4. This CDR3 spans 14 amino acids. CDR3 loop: CASRLAGVVDTQYF. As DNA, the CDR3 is TGTGCCAGCAGACTAGCGGGAGTGGTAGATACGCAGTATTTT.

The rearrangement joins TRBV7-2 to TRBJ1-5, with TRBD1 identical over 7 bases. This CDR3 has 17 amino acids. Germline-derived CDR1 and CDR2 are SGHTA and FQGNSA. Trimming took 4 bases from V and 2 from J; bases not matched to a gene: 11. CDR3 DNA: TGTGCCAGCAGCTCCCAACCTTCCGACAGGGGCAATCAGCCCCAGCATTTT. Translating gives CASSSQPSDRGNQPQHF.

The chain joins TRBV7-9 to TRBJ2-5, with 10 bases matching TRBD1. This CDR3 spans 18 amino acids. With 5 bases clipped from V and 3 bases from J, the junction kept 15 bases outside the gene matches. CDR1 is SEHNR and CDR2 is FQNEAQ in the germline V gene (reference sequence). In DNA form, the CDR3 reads TGTGCCAGCAGCCCCGGAATTCCGGGACAGGGGTATAAAGAGACCCAGTACTTC. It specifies CASSPGIPGQGYKETQYF.

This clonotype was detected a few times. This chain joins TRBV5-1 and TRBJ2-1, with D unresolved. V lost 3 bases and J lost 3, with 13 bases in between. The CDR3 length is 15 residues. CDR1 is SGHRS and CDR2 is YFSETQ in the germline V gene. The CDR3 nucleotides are TGCGCCAGCAGCTCGGGTTCGGCAGGCTACAATGAGCAGTTCTTC. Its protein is CASSSGSAGYNEQFF.